This TCR beta chain was sequenced during a study of identical twins. With V trimmed by 8 bases and J by 5 bases, 5 bases remained unmatched. The germline CDR1 and CDR2 sequences are SGHAT and FQNNGV. The CDR3 consists of 13 residues. TCRdb recomputed calls from the 5' RACE reads with MiXCR, one row per CDR3 protein. The table has under 900,000 distinct CDR3 sequences, around a sixth seen once; the top ten hold about 12%. These data also formed part of another study, on T cells expressing NK-cell markers.

The sequence was obtained from a woman aged 18-30 years in good health. This chain links TRBV11-2 with TRBJ2-5; 10 positions match TRBD2. The sequenced material came from PBMCs. The CDR3, as DNA: TGTGCCAGCCAGCGGGGGGGCGGGGAGACCCAGTACTTC. This sequence encodes CASQRGGGETQYF.